These T cell receptor beta chains were read from a single sample in a study of shared clonotypes between healthy human individuals. Using immunoSEQ multiplex PCR, the repertoire was profiled, and TCRdb retains in-frame clones only, with some absent. This sample carries about 990,000 clones, more than 75% of them seen once, and the ten largest clones take around 0.6%. The material sequenced was memory CD4+ T cells from PBMCs. The receptors here all came from a man between 18 and 35 years old in good health. Some clones in this sample may be carry-over from other donors' samples. Each CDR3 is given with its conserved first and last residue. Fields, in order: D gene, clone size, V gene, J gene, CDR3 protein, CDR3 DNA. The D gene is left open where the match is weak. The size field is filled for only some rows; it gives once, few, many or a size class.

d_gene: TRBD2
abundance: .
v_gene: TRBV20-1
j_gene: TRBJ2-7
CDR3aa: CSARDVGEGHF
CDR3nt: TGCAGTGCTAGAGATGTAGGGGAGGGACACTTC

d_gene: .
abundance: .
v_gene: TRBV5-8
j_gene: TRBJ2-1
CDR3aa: CASSLGTDNEQFF
CDR3nt: TGTGCCAGCAGCTTGGGGACAGACAATGAGCAGTTCTTC

d_gene: .
abundance: .
v_gene: TRBV6-1
j_gene: TRBJ2-3
CDR3aa: CASSEDSSRADTQYF
CDR3nt: TGTGCCAGCAGTGAAGACAGCTCTCGGGCAGATACGCAGTATTTT

d_gene: TRBD2
abundance: .
v_gene: TRBV4-3
j_gene: TRBJ2-1
CDR3aa: CASSQDWTSGFNEQFF
CDR3nt: TGCGCCAGCAGCCAAGATTGGACTAGCGGATTCAATGAGCAGTTCTTC

d_gene: TRBD1
abundance: few
v_gene: TRBV28
j_gene: TRBJ2-7
CDR3aa: CASRTRGQGLAEQYF
CDR3nt: TGTGCCAGCAGGACGAGAGGACAGGGTCTCGCCGAGCAGTACTTC

d_gene: TRBD1
abundance: .
v_gene: TRBV4-3
j_gene: TRBJ1-5
CDR3aa: CASSQGRQGASNQPQHF
CDR3nt: TGCGCCAGCAGCCAGGGTCGACAGGGGGCTAGCAATCAGCCCCAGCATTTT

d_gene: .
abundance: .
v_gene: TRBV30
j_gene: TRBJ2-7
CDR3aa: CAWSVLGGGEQYF
CDR3nt: TGTGCCTGGAGTGTACTGGGTGGGGGCGAGCAGTACTTC

d_gene: TRBD1
abundance: few
v_gene: TRBV5-1
j_gene: TRBJ2-6
CDR3aa: CASSLNPGQGSGANVLTF
CDR3nt: TGCGCCAGCAGCTTGAATCCGGGACAGGGCTCTGGGGCCAACGTCCTGACTTTC

d_gene: .
abundance: .
v_gene: TRBV28
j_gene: TRBJ2-6
CDR3aa: CASPKGVSGANVLTF
CDR3nt: TGTGCCAGCCCTAAGGGTGTCTCTGGGGCCAACGTCCTGACTTTC

d_gene: TRBD2
abundance: .
v_gene: TRBV4-2
j_gene: TRBJ2-3
CDR3aa: CASSLIPGRPPDTQYF
CDR3nt: TGTGCCAGCAGCCTAATTCCCGGGAGGCCCCCAGATACGCAGTATTTT

d_gene: TRBD2
abundance: .
v_gene: TRBV27
j_gene: TRBJ2-1
CDR3aa: CASSLSAPGGRARQFF
CDR3nt: TGTGCCAGCAGTTTATCAGCCCCCGGCGGGAGGGCTCGGCAGTTCTTC

d_gene: .
abundance: once
v_gene: TRBV5-4
j_gene: TRBJ2-1
CDR3aa: CASSLHSGTGLGRHEQFF
CDR3nt: TGTGCCAGCAGCTTGCATTCAGGGACGGGGTTGGGGCGCCATGAGCAGTTCTTC

d_gene: .
abundance: few
v_gene: TRBV11-2
j_gene: TRBJ1-1
CDR3aa: CASSFTPNTEAFF
CDR3nt: TGTGCCAGCAGCTTTACACCGAACACTGAAGCTTTCTTT

d_gene: TRBD2
abundance: .
v_gene: TRBV29-1
j_gene: TRBJ2-3
CDR3aa: CSVEAVGLAGTHADTQYF
CDR3nt: TGCAGCGTTGAAGCAGTGGGACTAGCGGGAACCCACGCAGATACGCAGTATTTT

d_gene: .
abundance: .
v_gene: TRBV13
j_gene: TRBJ1-4
CDR3aa: CASSLGQARGEKLFF
CDR3nt: TGTGCCAGCAGCTTAGGACAGGCGCGGGGTGAAAAACTGTTTTTT

d_gene: TRBD2
abundance: .
v_gene: TRBV11-2
j_gene: TRBJ2-1
CDR3aa: CASSLGGRAVIGQFF
CDR3nt: TGTGCCAGCAGCTTAGGCGGGAGGGCGGTGATTGGTCAGTTCTTC

d_gene: .
abundance: .
v_gene: TRBV18
j_gene: TRBJ1-2
CDR3aa: CASSQAGGYTF
CDR3nt: TGTGCCAGCTCACAGGCTGGGGGCTACACCTTC

d_gene: .
abundance: .
v_gene: TRBV7-9
j_gene: TRBJ2-6
CDR3aa: CASRVGGFPGANVLTF
CDR3nt: TGTGCCAGCAGGGTGGGAGGCTTCCCTGGGGCCAACGTCCTGACTTTC

d_gene: .
abundance: .
v_gene: TRBV1
j_gene: TRBJ2-1
CDR3aa: CTRRTGCIFF
CDR3nt: TGCACCAGAAGGACAGGGTGTATCTTCTTC

d_gene: TRBD1
abundance: .
v_gene: TRBV9
j_gene: TRBJ2-1
CDR3aa: CASSTGTGAYNEQFF
CDR3nt: TGTGCCAGCAGCACCGGGACAGGGGCCTACAATGAGCAGTTCTTC

d_gene: .
abundance: .
v_gene: TRBV7-2
j_gene: TRBJ2-7
CDR3aa: CASSLSQGSEQYF
CDR3nt: TGTGCCAGCAGCTTAAGTCAAGGCTCCGAGCAGTACTTC

d_gene: .
abundance: .
v_gene: TRBV6-1
j_gene: TRBJ2-7
CDR3aa: CASSFGPSYEQYF
CDR3nt: TGTGCCAGCAGTTTCGGGCCTTCCTACGAGCAGTACTTC

d_gene: TRBD1
abundance: .
v_gene: TRBV27
j_gene: TRBJ2-2
CDR3aa: CASRGQGFASGELFF
CDR3nt: TGTGCCAGCAGAGGACAGGGTTTTGCATCCGGGGAGCTGTTTTTT

d_gene: TRBD2
abundance: once
v_gene: TRBV6-1
j_gene: TRBJ2-5
CDR3aa: CASSGSGAGETQYF
CDR3nt: TGTGCCAGCAGCGGTAGCGGGGCGGGGGAGACCCAGTACTTC

d_gene: TRBD1
abundance: .
v_gene: TRBV5-1
j_gene: TRBJ1-6
CDR3aa: CASSLVQGSDSPLHF
CDR3nt: TGCGCCAGCAGCCTAGTACAGGGGTCGGATTCACCCCTCCACTTT

d_gene: TRBD1
abundance: .
v_gene: TRBV7-2
j_gene: TRBJ2-5
CDR3aa: CASSSRTGAETQYF
CDR3nt: TGTGCCAGCAGCTCCCGGACAGGGGCAGAGACCCAGTACTTC

d_gene: .
abundance: .
v_gene: TRBV28
j_gene: TRBJ2-2
CDR3aa: CASSPRQGRTSLANTGELFF
CDR3nt: TGTGCCAGCAGTCCCCGCCAGGGCAGGACCTCCCTTGCGAACACCGGGGAGCTGTTTTTT

d_gene: TRBD1
abundance: .
v_gene: TRBV28
j_gene: TRBJ2-2
CDR3aa: CASTTGTGYDGTGELFF
CDR3nt: TGTGCCAGCACAACCGGGACAGGTTATGATGGCACCGGGGAGCTGTTTTTT

d_gene: .
abundance: .
v_gene: TRBV6-1
j_gene: TRBJ2-5
CDR3aa: CASSESPYGKQETQYF
CDR3nt: TGTGCCAGCAGTGAAAGTCCTTACGGGAAACAAGAGACCCAGTACTTC

d_gene: .
abundance: many
v_gene: TRBV18
j_gene: TRBJ1-1
CDR3aa: CASSQLLRTDNTEAFF
CDR3nt: TGTGCCAGCTCACAACTCCTCCGGACAGACAACACTGAAGCTTTCTTT

d_gene: TRBD2
abundance: .
v_gene: TRBV11-3
j_gene: TRBJ2-7
CDR3aa: CASSLTVGLAGEQYF
CDR3nt: TGTGCCAGCAGCTTAACGGTCGGGCTAGCGGGCGAGCAGTACTTC

d_gene: TRBD1
abundance: few
v_gene: TRBV30
j_gene: TRBJ1-2
CDR3aa: CAWQRQGVYGYTF
CDR3nt: TGTGCCTGGCAGCGGCAGGGGGTCTATGGCTACACCTTC

d_gene: TRBD1
abundance: .
v_gene: TRBV5-1
j_gene: TRBJ1-4
CDR3aa: CASSLWTGVNEKLFF
CDR3nt: TGCGCCAGCAGCTTGTGGACAGGGGTTAATGAAAAACTGTTTTTT

d_gene: .
abundance: .
v_gene: TRBV27
j_gene: TRBJ1-5
CDR3aa: CASSLGRGNQPQHF
CDR3nt: TGTGCCAGCAGTTTGGGCAGGGGCAATCAGCCCCAGCATTTT

d_gene: .
abundance: .
v_gene: TRBV7-8
j_gene: TRBJ2-5
CDR3aa: CASSLAGGTQETQYF
CDR3nt: TGTGCCAGCAGCTTGGCGGGCGGGACCCAAGAGACCCAGTACTTC

d_gene: TRBD1
abundance: once
v_gene: TRBV15
j_gene: TRBJ2-5
CDR3aa: CATSRGLGGWETQYF
CDR3nt: TGTGCCACCAGCAGGGGCCTAGGGGGCTGGGAGACCCAGTACTTC

d_gene: .
abundance: .
v_gene: TRBV5-1
j_gene: TRBJ1-5
CDR3aa: CASSPGWRLGQPQHF
CDR3nt: TGCGCCAGCAGCCCCGGTTGGCGCCTAGGACAGCCCCAGCATTTT

d_gene: .
abundance: few
v_gene: TRBV19
j_gene: TRBJ2-7
CDR3aa: CASSTGGVSYEQYF
CDR3nt: TGTGCCAGTAGTACAGGAGGCGTTTCCTACGAGCAGTACTTC

d_gene: .
abundance: .
v_gene: TRBV7-9
j_gene: TRBJ2-5
CDR3aa: CASSLAQGGETQYF
CDR3nt: TGTGCCAGCAGCTTAGCGCAGGGGGGCGAGACCCAGTACTTC

d_gene: TRBD1
abundance: few
v_gene: TRBV5-4
j_gene: TRBJ1-1
CDR3aa: CASSPTIGQGWTEAFF
CDR3nt: TGTGCCAGCAGCCCAACTATCGGACAGGGATGGACTGAAGCTTTCTTT

d_gene: .
abundance: .
v_gene: TRBV18
j_gene: TRBJ2-7
CDR3aa: CASSRDMTTYEQYF
CDR3nt: TGTGCCAGCTCACGGGACATGACAACCTACGAGCAGTACTTC

d_gene: TRBD1
abundance: .
v_gene: TRBV11-2
j_gene: TRBJ2-7
CDR3aa: CASSNLKGRGFYEQYF
CDR3nt: TGTGCCAGCAGCAACCTGAAGGGCAGGGGGTTCTACGAGCAGTACTTC

d_gene: .
abundance: .
v_gene: TRBV10-3
j_gene: TRBJ2-5
CDR3aa: CAVGGQEETQYF
CDR3nt: TGTGCCGTGGGGGGGCAGGAGGAGACCCAGTACTTC